The 18 T cell receptor beta chains below all came from one sample that was sequenced in a study of radiotherapy plus CTLA-4 blockade in lung cancer. Profiling relied on immunoSEQ multiplex PCR, and the TCRdb table lists in-frame clones only, not all of them. The table has 55,000 to 80,000 clones, around four fifths seen once. Here the sequenced sample was peripheral blood, taken from a patient treated with radiotherapy plus ipilimumab. The receptor source for this set is a human donor with non-small cell lung cancer who had a complete response to radiotherapy plus ipilimumab.

The chain is built from TRBV7-9 and TRBJ2-2, with 9 bases aligning to TRBD1. The CDR3 extends over 17 amino acids. J gave up 3 bases and V 1 base, and 6 bases lay outside the gene matches. Germline assignment: CDR1 SEHNR and CDR2 FQNEAQ (reference sequence). In nucleotides, the CDR3 is TGTGCCAGCAGCTTAGTTTCTGGGACAGGGCACACCGGGGAGCTGTTTTTT. Translation: CASSLVSGTGHTGELFF.

The chain joins TRBV7-6 to TRBJ2-7; TRBD2 matches at 9 bases. Germline-derived CDR1 and CDR2 are SGHVS and FNYEAQ. The V segment lost 5 bases and the J segment 4 bases; nucleotides outside the gene matches: 9. The CDR3 has 15 amino acids. In nucleotides, the CDR3 is TGTGCCAGCAGCCCGCGGACTAGCGTTAAGTACGAGCAGTACGTC. Its protein product is CASSPRTSVKYEQYV.

Only one count was recorded for this clone. The rearrangement links TRBV6-5 to TRBJ1-2; a weak D match, TRBD1 (5 bases). The CDR3 is 13 amino acids. Deletions cut 5 bases from V and 5 bases from J, with 12 bases between. Germline values: CDR1 MNHEY, CDR2 SVGAGI. The CDR3 loop is CASSAGVKYGYTF. CDR3 nucleotides: TGTGCCAGCAGTGCGGGGGTAAAGTATGGCTACACCTTC.

This chain uses TRBV5-1 with TRBJ1-4, with D perhaps TRBD1 (5 bases). Germline V gene data show CDR1 as SGHRS and CDR2 as YFSETQ. There are 14 residues in the CDR3. The V end lost 3 bases, the J end lost 13 bases, and 19 bases lay between the germline ends. In DNA form, the CDR3 reads TGCGCCAGCAGCTCAGCAGGGATTCTGGATGGACTGTTTTTT. This gives the protein CASSSAGILDGLFF.

The chain uses TRBV7-9 and TRBJ1-2; TRBD1 is a possible D gene (5 bases). Germline lookup yields CDR1 SEHNR and CDR2 FQNEAQ (reference sequence). Between the trimmed V and J ends, which lost 3 bases and 2 bases, there was a span of 7 bases. This CDR3 is built from 13 residues. CDR3 region: CASSLGENYGYTF. Written as DNA, the CDR3 is TGTGCCAGCAGCTTGGGGGAAAACTATGGCTACACCTTC.

J is TRBJ2-1 and V is TRBV29-1; either TRBD1 or TRBD2 may supply D (5 bases each). Trimming cost V 4 bases and J 4 bases, with 14 bases left between them. The CDR3 runs 14 residues. Germline CDR1 SQVTM, CDR2 ANQGSEA. DNA of the CDR3: TGCAGCGTTGCGGGGACCAATTTTTACAATGAGCAGTTCTTC. Translating gives CSVAGTNFYNEQFF.

The CDR3, as DNA: TGTGCCAGCAGCTTGACTACCGTCAATGAAAAACTGTTTTTT. Protein sequence: CASSLTTVNEKLFF. This rearrangement joins TRBV5-6 to TRBJ1-4; D is undetermined. Germline loops: CDR1 SGHDT, CDR2 YYEEEE. The CDR3 consists of 14 residues. V was trimmed by 1 base and J by 5 bases, leaving 9 bases between them.

The chain is built from TRBV30 and TRBJ2-7; possibly TRBD1 or TRBD2 for D (5 bases each). The CDR3 length is 13 residues. Germline CDR1 and CDR2: GTSNPN and SVGIG (reference sequence). V shed 3 bases and J shed 0 bases, with 9 bases lying between them. CDR3 DNA: TGTGCCTGGAGGTGGGACGGCTCCTACGAGCAGTACTTC. Its protein is CAWRWDGSYEQYF. The whole variable domain, remainder taken from reference TRBV30 and TRBJ2-7, is SQTIHQWPATLVQPVGSPLSLECTVEGTSNPNLYWYRQAAGRGLQLLFYSVGIGQISSEVPQNLSASRPQDRQFILSSKKLLLSDSGFYLCAWRWDGSYEQYFGPGTRLTVT.

This clone was seen a few times. The J gene is TRBJ2-1, the V gene TRBV4-3, with TRBD2 matching 7 bases. The CDR3 has 15 amino acids. J lost 2 bases, V lost 1 base, and 2 bases had no gene match. CDR1 and CDR2 (germline): LGHNA, YSLEER. As DNA, the CDR3 is TGCGCCAGCAGCCAAGTTCTAGCGGCCTACAATGAGCAGTTCTTC. It encodes CASSQVLAAYNEQFF.

The CDR3 region has the DNA TGTGCCAGCAGCTTATATAGAATGCGAAGCAATCAGCCCCAGCATTTT. As protein: CASSLYRMRSNQPQHF. The rearrangement joins TRBV7-8 to TRBJ1-5, with D uncertain. The CDR3 has 16 residues. The germline gives CDR1 SGHVS, CDR2 FQNEAQ. Trimming cost V 2 bases and J 1 base, with 12 bases left between them.

About this clone: Germline is not matched at one junction end, which may reflect a read error. The gene calls are TRBV13 and TRBJ2-7; 8 bases agree with TRBD1. Looked up from germline, CDR1 is PRHDT and CDR2 is FYEKMQ (reference sequence). The CDR3 covers 12 residues. The chain's CDR3 is CARSLGQGEQYF. The CDR3 bases are TGTGCCCGCAGCCTCGGACAGGGCGAGCAGTACTTC. The full variable domain, with the rest looked up from reference TRBV13 and TRBJ2-7, is AAGVIQSPRHLIKEKRETATLKCYPIPRHDTVYWYQQGPGQDPQFLISFYEKMQSDKGSIPDRFSAQQFSDYHSELNMSSLELGDSALYFCARSLGQGEQYFGPGTRLTVT.

This clone was found once. V and J are TRBV5-4 and TRBJ2-1; 11 bases align to TRBD2. The CDR3 sequence is 20 residues long. CDR1 SGHNT and CDR2 YYREEE come from the germline V gene (reference sequence). The V gene end was trimmed by 1 base and the J gene end by 0 bases; junction bases not matched to a gene: 12. The CDR3 sequence is CASSLRTGTSGRSSYNEQFF. DNA of the CDR3: TGTGCCAGCAGCTTGCGAACCGGGACTAGCGGAAGAAGCTCCTACAATGAGCAGTTCTTC.

The V gene is TRBV21-1, the J gene TRBJ2-7; the table's D call, TRBD2, was not checked against the DNA. TRBV21-1 is labeled a pseudogene. This CDR3 comprises 18 residues. CDR3 amino acids: CASSKQSGPEAGYYEQYV. DNA of the CDR3: TGTGCCAGCAGCAAACAATCTGGGCCTGAGGCGGGGTATTACGAGCAGTACGTC.

The chain has TRBV28 and TRBJ2-7; 7 bases agree with TRBD1. V lost 6 bases, J lost 3 bases, and 5 bases stayed unmatched. The length of the CDR3 is 13 residues. From germline, CDR1 is MDHEN and CDR2 SYDVKM. The CDR3 bases are TGTGCCAGCAGCCTCGGGACAGTCTACGAGCAGTACGTC. Translated: CASSLGTVYEQYV.

The V and J genes are TRBV5-1 and TRBJ1-5; unclear D gene. Germline V gene data show CDR1 as SGHRS and CDR2 as YFSETQ. Trimming removed 1 base from V and 2 bases from J, with 4 bases in between. The CDR3 extends over 13 amino acids. The CDR3 sequence: CASSLNGNQPQHF. In DNA, the CDR3 is TGCGCCAGCAGCTTGAACGGCAATCAGCCCCAGCATTTT.

This chain connects TRBV25-1 to TRBJ2-5; D ambiguous. V dropped 1 base and J dropped 7 bases, with 16 bases sitting between them. The CDR3 consists of 15 residues. Germline V CDR1 and CDR2: MGHDK, SYGVNS. CDR3 sequence (DNA): TGTGCCAGCAGTGAATTGGATTCTTCCGTAGGGACCCAGTACTTC. Translated: CASSELDSSVGTQYF.

This clone was detected once. This sequence joins TRBV5-4 and TRBJ1-1; D not resolved. The V gene lost 0 bases and the J gene lost 0 bases, with 9 bases spanning the gap. In germline, CDR1 is SGHNT, CDR2 YYREEE (reference sequence). There are 15 residues in the CDR3. The CDR3 loop reads CASSLVGNMNTEAFF. The DNA of the CDR3 is TGTGCCAGCAGCTTGGTCGGCAACATGAACACTGAAGCTTTCTTT.

This clone was detected a few times. The rearrangement joins TRBV4-1 to TRBJ1-5; TRBD1 matches at 12 bases. The CDR3 is 21 amino acids. CDR1 MGHRA and CDR2 YSYEKL come from the germline V gene. Trimming took 4 bases from V and 7 from J; bases not matched to a gene: 23. The CDR3 coding sequence is TGCGCCAGCAGCCCGTGGGCCGGGACAGGGGGCGAATCGGGGCGTTCACAGCCCCAGCATTTT. Encoded protein: CASSPWAGTGGESGRSQPQHF.